This T cell receptor beta chain was sequenced in a study of blood T cell repertoires in COVID-19. Per the germline V gene, CDR1 is MDHEN and CDR2 is SYDVKM. This CDR3 has 15 amino acids. J lost 6 bases, V lost 3 bases, and 5 bases had no gene match. This table comes from immunoSEQ multiplex PCR, and its TCRdb copy is limited to in-frame clones, with some not included. The top ten clones hold approximately 3.3% of a sample with about 100,000 clones, about 79% of them seen once. The sample was peripheral blood. The chain has TRBV28 and TRBJ2-7; 13 nucleotides match TRBD2. This TCR came from a woman of 80 years or more with active or convalescent COVID-19. CDR3 in DNA: TGTGCCAGCAGTTTCCGACTAGCGGGAGGCGGCGAGCAGTACTTC. Encoded protein: CASSFRLAGGGEQYF.